These 27 T cell receptor beta chains originate from one sample sequenced in a study of CXCR3-negative and CXCR3-positive naive CD8 T cells. 5' RACE that incorporated UMI labels was used to prepare the TRB cDNA libraries. Reprocessing the 5' RACE reads, TCRdb reports a single entry for every CDR3 protein and omits DNA. The sample totals tens of thousands of distinct CDR3 sequences. The material sequenced was naive CXCR3- CD8+ T cells from blood. Subset in this sample: CD45RO-CCR7+CD27+CD95- naive CD8+ T cells lacking CXCR3 (TNR3-). Every receptor here comes from a human donor in good health. Some clones in this sample may be carry-over from other donors' samples.

This CDR3 is CASSLVTPNTGELFF. The chain employs TRBV12-3 or TRBV12-4 and TRBJ2-2. The CDR3 covers 15 residues.

The chain employs TRBV9 and TRBJ1-1. This CDR3 region has 12 residues. Looked up from germline, CDR1 is SGDLS and CDR2 is YYNGEE. The CDR3 reads CASSASNTEAFF.

The rearrangement joins TRBV9 to TRBJ1-1. Germline V gene lookup returns CDR1 SGDLS and CDR2 YYNGEE. This CDR3 is 14 amino acids long. The CDR3 here is CASSVDGLYTEAFF.

This chain links TRBV28 with TRBJ2-7; the D gene TCRdb calls, TRBD1, cannot be checked with no DNA. The germline V gene encodes CDR1 MDHEN and CDR2 SYDVKM. The CDR3 length is 16 residues. CDR3: CASSLTGGGESYEQYF.

This sequence joins TRBV28 and TRBJ2-7; TCRdb's D call, TRBD1, is unchecked because there is no DNA. CDR1 and CDR2 (germline): MDHEN, SYDVKM. The CDR3 runs 14 residues. CDR3: CASSFRGRTYEQYF. The entire variable domain, with the rest obtained from reference TRBV28 and TRBJ2-7, is as follows: DVKVTQSSRYLVKRTGEKVFLECVQDMDHENMFWYRQDPGLGLRLIYFSYDVKMKEKGDIPEGYSVSREKKERFSLILESASTNQTSMYLCASSFRGRTYEQYFGPGTRLTVT.

This rearrangement joins TRBV6-1 to TRBJ2-3; absent DNA, TCRdb's TRBD2 call cannot be checked. CDR3 length equals 16 residues. In germline, CDR1 is MNHNS, CDR2 SASEGT. CDR3 in amino acids: CASSESAGGGTDTQYF.

This chain connects TRBV7-8 to TRBJ1-5; as DNA is missing, the TRBD1 call by TCRdb cannot be tested. In germline, CDR1 is SGHVS, CDR2 FQNEAQ. The CDR3 extends over 14 amino acids. CDR3 loop: CASSFRQANQPQHF.

The V gene is TRBV6-5, the J gene TRBJ2-5. Germline CDR1 and CDR2: MNHEY and SVGAGI. CDR3 size: 15 residues. The CDR3: CASSYSRSLSGTQYF.

This rearrangement joins TRBV29-1 to TRBJ2-2. The germline V gene has CDR1 SQVTM and CDR2 ANQGSEA. This CDR3 is 12 amino acids long. This chain's CDR3 is CSVLTSTGELFF.

The chain is built from TRBV15 and TRBJ2-3. Germline-derived CDR1 and CDR2 are LNHNV and YYDKDF (reference sequence). CDR3 length equals 14 residues. The CDR3 sequence: CATSRDGSTDTQYF.

This chain uses TRBV29-1 with TRBJ1-2. This CDR3 has 13 amino acids. Germline CDR1 and CDR2: SQVTM and ANQGSEA. CDR3 sequence reads: CSVVHGSSYGYTF.

The V gene is TRBV12-3 or TRBV12-4, the J gene TRBJ2-5. There are 13 residues in the CDR3. The CDR3 region is CASTTILAETQYF.

The rearrangement joins TRBV7-9 to TRBJ2-7; lacking DNA, the TRBD1 call made by TCRdb goes unchecked. CDR1 and CDR2 from the germline V gene are SEHNR and FQNEAQ (reference sequence). This CDR3 is built from 15 residues. CDR3 protein: CASSPPGQGFYEQYF.

The chain joins TRBV6-5 to TRBJ2-1; the TCRdb D gene call, TRBD1, has no DNA to confirm it. This CDR3 region has 14 residues. Per germline, CDR1 MNHEY and CDR2 SVGAGI. CDR3 protein: CASSDPGAWDEQFF.

The V call is TRBV12-3 or TRBV12-4, the J call TRBJ2-3. This CDR3 has 13 residues. CDR3 in amino acids: CASKGSGADTQYF.

J is TRBJ2-1 and V is TRBV2; TCRdb selects TRBD1, and the lack of DNA leaves this call unchecked. The CDR3 contains 18 residues. Per germline, CDR1 SNHLY and CDR2 FYNNEI. This CDR3 is CASSEGYGTGGVVNEQFF.

This chain uses TRBV19 with TRBJ2-3; no DNA is available, so the TRBD2 call from TCRdb remains unchecked. The germline gives CDR1 LNHDA, CDR2 SQIVND (reference sequence). The CDR3 consists of 16 residues. This chain's CDR3 is CASSIDSGGALDTQYF.

The V and J genes are TRBV15 and TRBJ2-7; the D call of TRBD1 rests on TCRdb alone, since no DNA is present to check it. The length of the CDR3 is 16 residues. Germline CDR1 is LNHNV and CDR2 is YYDKDF (reference sequence). CDR3 sequence: CATSTGRQGVSYEQYF.

This chain joins TRBV7-3 and TRBJ1-2; TCRdb picks TRBD1, but there is no DNA to check that call. CDR3 length equals 12 residues. Germline values: CDR1 SGHTA, CDR2 FQGTGA. The CDR3 loop reads CASSSDRGGYTF.

The genes are TRBV7-6 and TRBJ2-7; without DNA, the TCRdb call of TRBD1 cannot be checked. CDR3 length: 16 residues. Germline V gene data show CDR1 as SGHVS and CDR2 as FNYEAQ. The CDR3 here is CASSHSQQGSGYEQYF. Filled out from reference TRBV7-6 and TRBJ2-7, the complete variable domain reads GAGVSQSPRYKVTKRGQDVALRCDPISGHVSLYWYRQALGQGPEFLTYFNYEAQQDKSGLPNDRFSAERPEGSISTLTIQRTEQRDSAMYRCASSHSQQGSGYEQYFGPGTRLTVT.

This sequence joins TRBV7-8 and TRBJ2-7; TCRdb outputs TRBD2, but without DNA this stays unchecked. In germline, CDR1 is SGHVS, CDR2 FQNEAQ. The CDR3 contains 15 residues. CDR3: CATQGGAGPTYEQYF.

V usage is TRBV4-3 and J usage is TRBJ2-5; absent DNA, TCRdb's TRBD2 call cannot be checked. Germline V gives CDR1 LGHNA, CDR2 YSLEER. The CDR3 contains 16 residues. CDR3 sequence reads: CASSQDPPTNRETQYF.

The chain carries TRBV6-2 or TRBV6-3 and TRBJ1-1. Germline-derived CDR1 and CDR2 are MNHEY and SVGEGT. This CDR3 is 14 amino acids long. The CDR3 protein is CASSYSSENTEAFF.

The V call is TRBV5-1, the J call TRBJ1-1. Germline CDR1 SGHRS, CDR2 YFSETQ. This CDR3 comprises 15 residues. CDR3 protein: CASSAELAGIAEAFF.

J is TRBJ2-7 and V is TRBV19; no DNA is available, so the TRBD1 call from TCRdb remains unchecked. This CDR3 is built from 14 residues. Germline assignment: CDR1 LNHDA and CDR2 SQIVND (reference sequence). This chain's CDR3 is CASSVRDGWNEQYF.

The chain combines TRBV25-1 with TRBJ2-7; TCRdb lists TRBD1, though no DNA is available to test this call. CDR3 length: 15 amino acids. The germline CDR1 and CDR2 sequences are MGHDK and SYGVNS. CDR3 in amino acids: CASSDRQGASYEQYF.

This sequence joins TRBV29-1 and TRBJ2-7. CDR1 is SQVTM and CDR2 is ANQGSEA in the germline V gene. This CDR3 comprises 12 residues. The CDR3 region is CSVEDLDGEQYF.